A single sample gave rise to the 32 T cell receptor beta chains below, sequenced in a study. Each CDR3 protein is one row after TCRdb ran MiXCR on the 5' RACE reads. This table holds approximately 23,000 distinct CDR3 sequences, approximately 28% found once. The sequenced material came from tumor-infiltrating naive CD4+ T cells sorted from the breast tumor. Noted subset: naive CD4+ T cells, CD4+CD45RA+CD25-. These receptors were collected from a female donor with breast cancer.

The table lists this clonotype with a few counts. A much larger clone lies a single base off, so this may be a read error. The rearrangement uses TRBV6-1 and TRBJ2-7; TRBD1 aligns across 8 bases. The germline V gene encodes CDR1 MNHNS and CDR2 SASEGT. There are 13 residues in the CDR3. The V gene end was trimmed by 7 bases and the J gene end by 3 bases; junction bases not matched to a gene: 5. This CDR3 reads CASTVQGDYEQYF. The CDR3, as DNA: TGTGCCAGCACCGTACAGGGGGACTACGAGCAGTACTTC.

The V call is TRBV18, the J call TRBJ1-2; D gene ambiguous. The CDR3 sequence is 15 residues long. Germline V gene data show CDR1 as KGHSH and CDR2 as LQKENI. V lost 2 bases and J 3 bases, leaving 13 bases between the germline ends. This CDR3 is CASSPGFRPDYGYTF. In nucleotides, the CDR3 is TGTGCCAGCTCACCAGGCTTTAGACCAGACTATGGCTACACCTTC.

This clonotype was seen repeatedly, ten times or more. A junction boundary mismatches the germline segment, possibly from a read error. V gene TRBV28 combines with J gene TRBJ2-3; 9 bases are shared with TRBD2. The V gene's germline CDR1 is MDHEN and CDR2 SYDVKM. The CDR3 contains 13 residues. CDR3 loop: CASSFGLAGWWDF. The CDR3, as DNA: TGTGCCAGCAGTTTTGGGCTAGCGGGATGGTGGGATTTT.

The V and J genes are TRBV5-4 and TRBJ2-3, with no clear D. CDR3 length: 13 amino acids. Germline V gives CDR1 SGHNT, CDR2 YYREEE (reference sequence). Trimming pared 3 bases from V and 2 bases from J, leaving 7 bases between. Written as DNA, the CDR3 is TGTGCCAGCAGCTCCGAGACCACAGATACGCAGTATTTT. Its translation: CASSSETTDTQYF. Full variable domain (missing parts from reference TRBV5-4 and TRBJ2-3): ETGVTQSPTHLIKTRGQQVTLRCSSQSGHNTVSWYQQALGQGPQFIFQYYREEENGRGNFPPRFSGLQFPNYSSELNVNALELDDSALYLCASSSETTDTQYFGPGTRLTVL.

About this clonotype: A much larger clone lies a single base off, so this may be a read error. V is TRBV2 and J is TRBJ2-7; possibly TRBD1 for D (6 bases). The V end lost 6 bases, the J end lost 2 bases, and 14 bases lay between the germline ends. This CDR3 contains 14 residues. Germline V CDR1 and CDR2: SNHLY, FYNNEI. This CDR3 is CASSRDNRTYEQYF. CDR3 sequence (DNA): TGTGCCAGCAGCCGGGACAATCGGACCTACGAGCAGTACTTC.

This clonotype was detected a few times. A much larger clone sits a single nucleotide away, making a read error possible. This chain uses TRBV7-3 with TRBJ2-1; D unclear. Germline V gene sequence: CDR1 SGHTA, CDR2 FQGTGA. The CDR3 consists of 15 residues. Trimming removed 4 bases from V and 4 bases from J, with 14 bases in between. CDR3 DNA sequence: TGTGCCAGCAGCTGGCGCGATACGGATTACAATGAGCAGTTCTTC. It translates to CASSWRDTDYNEQFF.

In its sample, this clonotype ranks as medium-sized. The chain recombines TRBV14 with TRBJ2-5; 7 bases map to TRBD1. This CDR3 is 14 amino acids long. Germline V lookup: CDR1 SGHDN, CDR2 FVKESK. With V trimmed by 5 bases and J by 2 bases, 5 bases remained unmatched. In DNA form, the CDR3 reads TGTGCCAGCAGCAGGGGGCAGTTACAAGAGACCCAGTACTTC. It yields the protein CASSRGQLQETQYF.

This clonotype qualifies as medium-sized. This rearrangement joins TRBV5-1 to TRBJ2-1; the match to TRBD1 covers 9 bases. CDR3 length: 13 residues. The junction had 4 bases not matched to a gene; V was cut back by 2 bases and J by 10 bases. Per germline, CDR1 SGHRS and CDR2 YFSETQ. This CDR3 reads CASSFGQGQEQFF. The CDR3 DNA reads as TGCGCCAGCAGCTTCGGACAGGGGCAAGAGCAGTTCTTC.

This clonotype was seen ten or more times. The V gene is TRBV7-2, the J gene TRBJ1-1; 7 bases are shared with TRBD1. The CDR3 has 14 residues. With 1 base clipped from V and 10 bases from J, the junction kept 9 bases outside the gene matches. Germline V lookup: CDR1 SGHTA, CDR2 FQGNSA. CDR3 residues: CASSLGQGVGSAFF. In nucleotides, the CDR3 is TGTGCCAGCAGCTTAGGACAGGGAGTAGGATCAGCTTTCTTT.

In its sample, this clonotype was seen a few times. The CDR3 is CASSFDRSSYNEQFF. For the CDR3, the DNA is TGCGCCAGCAGCTTCGACAGGAGCTCCTACAATGAGCAGTTCTTC. This chain joins TRBV5-1 and TRBJ2-1, with D tentatively TRBD1 (6 bases). The V gene's germline CDR1 is SGHRS and CDR2 YFSETQ. CDR3 length equals 15 residues. The V gene lost 2 bases and the J gene lost 0 bases, with 9 bases spanning the gap.

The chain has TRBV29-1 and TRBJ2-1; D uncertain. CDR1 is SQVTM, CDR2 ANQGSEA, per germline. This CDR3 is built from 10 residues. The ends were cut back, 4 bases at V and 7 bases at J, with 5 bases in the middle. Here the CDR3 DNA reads TGCAGCGTTGGTTGGAATGAGCAGTTCTTC. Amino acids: CSVGWNEQFF.

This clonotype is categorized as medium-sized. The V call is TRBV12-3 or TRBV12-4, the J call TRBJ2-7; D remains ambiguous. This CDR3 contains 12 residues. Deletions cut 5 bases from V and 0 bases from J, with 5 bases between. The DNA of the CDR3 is TGTGCCAGCAGTGGGGACTCCTACGAGCAGTACTTC. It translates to CASSGDSYEQYF.

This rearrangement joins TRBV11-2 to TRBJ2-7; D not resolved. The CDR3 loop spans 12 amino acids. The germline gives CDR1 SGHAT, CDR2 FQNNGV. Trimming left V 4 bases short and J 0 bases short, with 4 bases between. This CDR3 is CASSYSSYEQYF. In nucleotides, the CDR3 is TGTGCCAGCAGCTACAGCTCCTACGAGCAGTACTTC. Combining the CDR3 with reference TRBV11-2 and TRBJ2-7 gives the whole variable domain EAGVAQSPRYKIIEKRQSVAFWCNPISGHATLYWYQQILGQGPKLLIQFQNNGVVDDSQLPKDRFSAERLKGVDSTLKIQPAKLEDSAVYLCASSYSSYEQYFGPGTRLTVT.

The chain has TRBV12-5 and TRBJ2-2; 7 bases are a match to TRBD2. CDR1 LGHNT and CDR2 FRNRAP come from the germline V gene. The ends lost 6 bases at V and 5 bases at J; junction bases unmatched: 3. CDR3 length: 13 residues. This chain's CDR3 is CASGWGGTGELFF. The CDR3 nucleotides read TGTGCTAGTGGCTGGGGGGGGACCGGGGAGCTGTTTTTT.

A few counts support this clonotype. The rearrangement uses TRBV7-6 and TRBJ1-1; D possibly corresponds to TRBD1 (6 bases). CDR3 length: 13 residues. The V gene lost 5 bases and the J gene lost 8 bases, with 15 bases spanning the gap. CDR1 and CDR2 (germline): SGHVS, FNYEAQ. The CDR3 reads CASSKGGTPEAFF. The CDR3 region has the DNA TGTGCCAGCAGCAAAGGGGGGACTCCGGAAGCTTTCTTT.

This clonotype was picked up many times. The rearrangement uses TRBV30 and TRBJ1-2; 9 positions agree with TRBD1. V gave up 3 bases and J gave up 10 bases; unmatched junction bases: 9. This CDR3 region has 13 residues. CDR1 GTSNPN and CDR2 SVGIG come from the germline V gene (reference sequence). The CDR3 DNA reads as TGTGCCTGGAGCGCCGGACAGGGGATCTCCTACACCTTC. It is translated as CAWSAGQGISYTF.

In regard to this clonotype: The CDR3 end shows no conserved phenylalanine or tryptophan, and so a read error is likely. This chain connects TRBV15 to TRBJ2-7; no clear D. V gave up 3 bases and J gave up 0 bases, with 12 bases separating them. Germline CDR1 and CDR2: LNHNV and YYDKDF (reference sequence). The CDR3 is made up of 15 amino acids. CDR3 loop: CATSSARFPSYEQYY. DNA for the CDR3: TGTGCCACCAGCAGTGCGAGGTTCCCCTCCTACGAGCAGTACTAC.

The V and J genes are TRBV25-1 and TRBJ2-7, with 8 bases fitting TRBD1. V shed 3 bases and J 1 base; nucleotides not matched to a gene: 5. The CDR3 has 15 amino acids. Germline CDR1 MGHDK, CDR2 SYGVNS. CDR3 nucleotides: TGTGCCAGCAGTGATTGGGACAGGCCATCCTACGAGCAGTACTTC. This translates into CASSDWDRPSYEQYF.

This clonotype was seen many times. The CDR3 loop reads CASSQDNNEQFF. The CDR3 region has the DNA TGCGCCAGCAGCCAGGATAACAATGAGCAGTTCTTC. The chain combines TRBV4-1 with TRBJ2-1; D unclear. The CDR3 runs 12 residues. CDR1 and CDR2 (germline): MGHRA, YSYEKL. V dropped 3 bases and J dropped 5 bases, with 5 bases sitting between them.

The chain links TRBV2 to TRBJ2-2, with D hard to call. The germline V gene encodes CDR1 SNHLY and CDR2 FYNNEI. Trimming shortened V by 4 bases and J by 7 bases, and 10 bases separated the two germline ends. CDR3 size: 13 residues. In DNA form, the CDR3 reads TGTGCCAGCAGTGTAGGGAACGGCGGGGAGCTGTTTTTT. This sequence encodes CASSVGNGGELFF.

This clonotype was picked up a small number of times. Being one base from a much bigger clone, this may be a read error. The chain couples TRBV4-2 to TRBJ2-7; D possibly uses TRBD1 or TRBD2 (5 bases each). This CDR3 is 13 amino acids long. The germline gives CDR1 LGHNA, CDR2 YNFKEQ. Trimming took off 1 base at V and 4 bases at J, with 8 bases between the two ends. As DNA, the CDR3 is TGTGCCAGCAGCCAAGGTGGGGGTTACGAGCAGTACTTC. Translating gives CASSQGGGYEQYF.

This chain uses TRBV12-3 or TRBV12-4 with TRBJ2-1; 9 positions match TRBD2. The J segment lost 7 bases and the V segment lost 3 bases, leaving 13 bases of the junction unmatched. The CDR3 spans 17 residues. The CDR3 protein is CASSFFAGGPLLNEQFF. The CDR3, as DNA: TGTGCCAGCAGTTTCTTTGCGGGAGGGCCGTTGTTAAATGAGCAGTTCTTC.

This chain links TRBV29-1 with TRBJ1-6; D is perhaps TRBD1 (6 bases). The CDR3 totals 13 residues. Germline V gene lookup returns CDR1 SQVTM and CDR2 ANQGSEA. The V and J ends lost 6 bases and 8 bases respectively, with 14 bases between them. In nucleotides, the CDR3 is TGCAGCGTGAAGACAGGCCCCGATTCACCCCTCCACTTT. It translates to CSVKTGPDSPLHF.

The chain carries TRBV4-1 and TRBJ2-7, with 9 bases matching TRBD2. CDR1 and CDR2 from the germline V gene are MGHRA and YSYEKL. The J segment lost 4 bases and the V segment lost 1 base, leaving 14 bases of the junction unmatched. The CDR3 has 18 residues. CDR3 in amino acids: CASSQGGGGRALGYEQYF. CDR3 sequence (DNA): TGCGCCAGCAGCCAAGGGGGGGGCGGGAGGGCCCTAGGATACGAGCAGTACTTC.

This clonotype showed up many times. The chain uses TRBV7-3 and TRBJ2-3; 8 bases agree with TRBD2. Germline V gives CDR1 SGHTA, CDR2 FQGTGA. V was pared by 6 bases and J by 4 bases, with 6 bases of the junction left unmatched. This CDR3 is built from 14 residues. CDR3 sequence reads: CASRKSGSADTQYF. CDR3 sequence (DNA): TGTGCCAGCAGAAAAAGCGGGAGTGCAGATACGCAGTATTTT.

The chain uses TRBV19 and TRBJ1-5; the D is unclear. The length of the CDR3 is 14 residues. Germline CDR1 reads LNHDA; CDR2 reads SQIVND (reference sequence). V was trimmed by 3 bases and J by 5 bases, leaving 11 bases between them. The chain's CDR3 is CASSIGRDYQPQHF. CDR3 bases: TGTGCCAGTAGTATTGGAAGGGATTATCAGCCCCAGCATTTT. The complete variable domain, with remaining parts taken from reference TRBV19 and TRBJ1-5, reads DGGITQSPKYLFRKEGQNVTLSCEQNLNHDAMYWYRQDPGQGLRLIYYSQIVNDFQKGDIAEGYSVSREKKESFPLTVTSAQKNPTAFYLCASSIGRDYQPQHFGDGTRLSIL.

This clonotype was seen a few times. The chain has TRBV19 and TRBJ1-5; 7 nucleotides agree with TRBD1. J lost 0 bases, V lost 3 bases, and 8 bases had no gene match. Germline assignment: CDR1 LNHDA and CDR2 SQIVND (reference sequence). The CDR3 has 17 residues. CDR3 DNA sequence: TGTGCCAGTAGTATTCGACAGGGAGATTATAGCAATCAGCCCCAGCATTTT. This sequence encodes CASSIRQGDYSNQPQHF.

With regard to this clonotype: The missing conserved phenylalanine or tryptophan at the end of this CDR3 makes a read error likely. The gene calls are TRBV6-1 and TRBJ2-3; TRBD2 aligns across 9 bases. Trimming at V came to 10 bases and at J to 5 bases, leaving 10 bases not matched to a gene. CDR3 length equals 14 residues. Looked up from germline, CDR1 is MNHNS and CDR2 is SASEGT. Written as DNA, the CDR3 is TGTGCCAAGGGGGCGGGAGGGCCGAAAGATACGCAGTATCTT. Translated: CAKGAGGPKDTQYL.

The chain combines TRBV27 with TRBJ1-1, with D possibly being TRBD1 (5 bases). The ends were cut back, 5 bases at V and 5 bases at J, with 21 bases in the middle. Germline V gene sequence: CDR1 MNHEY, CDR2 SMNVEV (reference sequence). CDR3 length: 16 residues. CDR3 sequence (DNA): TGTGCCAGCAGTCCTTATAACCCGCAGCAGGGAACTGAAGCTTTCTTT. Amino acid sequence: CASSPYNPQQGTEAFF.

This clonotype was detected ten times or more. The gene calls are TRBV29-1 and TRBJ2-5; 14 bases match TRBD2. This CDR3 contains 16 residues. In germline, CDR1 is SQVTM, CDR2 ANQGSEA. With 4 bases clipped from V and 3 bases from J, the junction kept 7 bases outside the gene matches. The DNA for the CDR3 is TGCAGCGTTGGATTCGGACTAGCGGGAGGAAAAGAGACCCAGTACTTC. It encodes CSVGFGLAGGKETQYF.

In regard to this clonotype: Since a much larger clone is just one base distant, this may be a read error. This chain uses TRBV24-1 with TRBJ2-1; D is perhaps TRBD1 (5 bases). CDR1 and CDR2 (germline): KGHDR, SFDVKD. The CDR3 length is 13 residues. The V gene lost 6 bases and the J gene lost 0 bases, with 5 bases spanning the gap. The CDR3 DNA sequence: TGTGCCACCAGTAGGGGCTCCTACAATGAGCAGTTCTTC. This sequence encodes CATSRGSYNEQFF.

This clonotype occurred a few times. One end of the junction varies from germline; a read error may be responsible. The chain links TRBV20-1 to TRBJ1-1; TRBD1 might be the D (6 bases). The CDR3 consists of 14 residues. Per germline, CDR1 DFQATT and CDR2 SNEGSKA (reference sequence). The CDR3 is CSTRESTGLTEAFF. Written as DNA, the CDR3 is TGCAGTACTAGAGAGTCGACAGGCCTCACTGAAGCCTTCTTT.